Listed below are T cell receptor beta chains from one sample, sequenced in a study of cytomegalovirus exposure and HLA in healthy donors. Assay: immunoSEQ multiplex PCR; the TCRdb copy retains only in-frame clones and omits some. Of some 120,000 clones listed, about 86% are singletons. Sequences were obtained from PBMCs. All receptors come from a woman between 25 and 40 years old in good health and CMV-seronegative. CDR3s include the opening cysteine and the closing phenylalanine or tryptophan. D genes are given only for firm matches. A clone size is listed for some rows: how often the clone was seen (once, few, many), or a class if it is expanded.

V gene	J gene	D gene	clone size	CDR3 protein	CDR3 DNA
TRBV11-2	TRBJ2-1	.	.	CASSLDIYNEQFF	TGTGCCAGCAGCTTGGACATTTACAATGAGCAGTTCTTC
TRBV4-1	TRBJ1-4	.	.	CASSRGPVKTTNEKLFF	TGCGCCAGCAGCCGAGGGCCAGTTAAAACAACTAATGAAAAACTGTTTTTT
TRBV27	TRBJ1-5	.	.	CASSPVGGGNQPQHF	TGTGCCAGCAGTCCCGTCGGGGGAGGCAATCAGCCCCAGCATTTT
TRBV6-4	TRBJ2-1	TRBD2	.	CASSREGRENNEQFF	TGTGCCAGCAGCCGTGAAGGGCGGGAGAACAATGAGCAGTTCTTC
TRBV19	TRBJ2-1	TRBD2	.	CASTKREVRNEQFF	TGTGCCAGTACGAAGCGGGAGGTGAGAAATGAGCAGTTCTTC
TRBV4-2	TRBJ2-1	TRBD1	.	CASSQDQRQGARNEQFF	TGTGCCAGCAGCCAAGATCAGAGGCAGGGGGCCCGCAATGAGCAGTTCTTC
TRBV16	TRBJ1-5	.	.	CASSQSMGAGNQPQHF	TGTGCCAGCAGCCAATCGATGGGGGCGGGCAATCAGCCCCAGCATTTT
TRBV27	TRBJ2-7	.	.	CASSELGPAGSTYEQYF	TGTGCCAGCAGCGAGTTAGGGCCAGCAGGGTCGACCTACGAGCAGTACTTC
TRBV7-9	TRBJ2-7	.	.	CASSPAVEQYF	TGTGCCAGCAGCCCAGCGGTTGAGCAGTACTTC
TRBV9	TRBJ2-3	TRBD2	.	CASSPRGGLAGDTDTQYF	TGTGCCAGCAGCCCGAGGGGAGGACTAGCGGGAGACACAGATACGCAGTATTTT
TRBV28	TRBJ2-7	TRBD2	.	CASSPPRGRAGGEQYF	TGTGCCAGCAGCCCTCCTAGGGGGAGGGCGGGGGGCGAGCAGTACTTC
TRBV7-3	TRBJ2-4	.	.	CASSLLTGNIQYF	TGTGCCAGCAGCTTATTGACTGGAAACATTCAGTACTTC
TRBV5-1	TRBJ2-3	TRBD2	.	CASTPGGGLADTDTQYF	TGCGCCAGCACCCCCGGCGGCGGACTAGCCGACACAGATACGCAGTATTTT
TRBV6-5	TRBJ1-2	.	.	CASSRPGAGYTF	TGTGCCAGCAGCCGTCCAGGGGCCGGCTACACCTTC
TRBV4-1	TRBJ2-7	TRBD2	.	CASSPGLAGAYEQYF	TGCGCCAGCAGCCCCGGGCTGGCGGGGGCCTACGAGCAGTACTTC
TRBV6-4	TRBJ1-1	TRBD1	few	CASSVGPGTGNTEAFF	TGTGCCAGCAGTGTTGGCCCCGGGACAGGGAACACTGAAGCTTTCTTT
TRBV18	TRBJ2-1	.	.	CASSPQREHNEQFF	TGTGCCAGCTCACCACAGAGGGAGCACAATGAGCAGTTCTTC
TRBV19	TRBJ1-1	TRBD1	.	CGSHRGPRGNTEAFF	TGTGGATCGCACAGGGGGCCGAGGGGGAACACTGAAGCTTTCTTT
TRBV27	TRBJ2-6	TRBD1	.	CASTGLSGQGFNVLTF	TGTGCCAGCACCGGACTGTCGGGACAGGGCTTCAACGTCCTGACTTTC
TRBV6-4	TRBJ2-2	.	once	CASSVDSTGELFF	TGTGCCAGCAGTGTGGACAGCACCGGGGAGCTGTTTTTT
TRBV28	TRBJ1-5	TRBD1	few	CASSLTQGARISSGNQPQHF	TGTGCCAGCAGTTTGACCCAGGGGGCTCGTATATCCTCCGGCAATCAGCCCCAGCATTTT
TRBV5-4	TRBJ1-3	.	.	CALGQGGNTIYF	TGTGCCTTGGGGCAGGGAGGAAACACCATATATTTT
TRBV15	TRBJ2-7	.	.	CATSRRGIEQYF	TGTGCCACCAGCAGGAGGGGGATCGAGCAGTACTTC
TRBV6-5	TRBJ2-7	TRBD1	few	CASSYGTGLSYEQYF	TGTGCCAGCAGTTACGGGACAGGGTTATCCTACGAGCAGTACTTC
TRBV13	TRBJ2-7	.	.	CASSPRGPGDPLEQYF	TGTGCCAGCAGCCCTAGGGGCCCGGGGGACCCCCTCGAGCAGTACTTC
TRBV6-5	TRBJ2-1	TRBD2	few	CASSYGTTDEQFF	TGTGCCAGCAGTTACGGGACTACGGATGAGCAGTTCTTC
TRBV6-1	TRBJ2-7	.	.	CASSDYPYEQYF	TGTGCCAGCAGTGACTACCCCTACGAGCAGTACTTC
TRBV6-1	TRBJ1-5	.	.	CASSSLGGQPQHF	TGTGCCAGCAGTTCCTTGGGGGGTCAGCCCCAGCATTTT
TRBV6-1	TRBJ1-2	.	once	CASTRLHSYGYTF	TGTGCCAGCACCCGTCTCCATAGCTATGGCTACACCTTC
TRBV9	TRBJ2-1	.	.	CASSVAAANDEQFF	TGTGCCAGCAGCGTAGCCGCAGCGAATGATGAGCAGTTCTTC
TRBV28	TRBJ2-5	TRBD1	.	CASETGGGWETQYF	TGTGCCAGCGAGACAGGGGGCGGGTGGGAGACCCAGTACTTC
TRBV6-1	TRBJ1-1	.	.	CASSELGTLLNTEAFF	TGTGCCAGCAGTGAACTCGGGACACTTTTGAACACTGAAGCTTTCTTT
TRBV7-9	TRBJ2-3	TRBD2	few	CASSLRTSGGHDTQYF	TGTGCCAGCAGCTTAAGAACTAGCGGGGGCCATGATACGCAGTATTTT
TRBV19	TRBJ2-5	.	.	CASSIDLGAQETQYF	TGTGCCAGTAGTATAGATCTGGGGGCCCAAGAGACCCAGTACTTC
TRBV19	TRBJ1-5	.	.	CASRRSVGQPQHF	TGTGCCAGTAGAAGGAGCGTCGGCCAGCCCCAGCATTTT
TRBV4-1	TRBJ1-2	.	.	CASSQEVPGGGYTF	TGCGCCAGCAGCCAAGAAGTCCCGGGTGGAGGCTACACCTTC
TRBV2	TRBJ1-4	.	few	CASKGGGDEKLFF	TGTGCCAGCAAGGGTGGAGGGGATGAAAAACTGTTTTTT
TRBV29-1	TRBJ2-2	.	once	CSGGNTGELFF	TGCAGCGGAGGTAACACCGGGGAGCTGTTTTTT
TRBV19	TRBJ2-5	TRBD2	once	CAQYQREGLETQYF	TGTGCACAGTACCAGCGGGAGGGCCTCGAGACCCAGTACTTC
TRBV6-1	TRBJ1-2	.	.	CASSEIDYGYTF	TGTGCCAGCAGTGAAATAGACTATGGCTACACCTTC
TRBV7-2	TRBJ2-5	TRBD2	few	CASSLVGTSGIQETQYF	TGTGCCAGCAGCTTAGTCGGGACTAGCGGGATCCAAGAGACCCAGTACTTC
TRBV20-1	TRBJ1-3	.	.	CSAGRGNTIYF	TGCAGTGCTGGGCGCGGAAACACCATATATTTT
TRBV11-2	TRBJ2-2	.	once	CASSRQANTGELFF	TGTGCCAGCAGCCGACAGGCGAACACCGGGGAGCTGTTTTTT
TRBV5-1	TRBJ1-2	TRBD1	.	CAPPGTENGYTF	TGCGCTCCCCCCGGGACAGAGAATGGCTACACCTTC
TRBV19	TRBJ2-2	TRBD1	.	CASSTRQGMDTGELFF	TGTGCCAGTAGTACTCGACAGGGGATGGACACCGGGGAGCTGTTTTTT
TRBV9	TRBJ2-1	.	.	CASSAGTVYNEQFF	TGTGCCAGCAGCGCCGGGACTGTTTACAATGAGCAGTTCTTC
TRBV11-2	TRBJ1-5	TRBD1	.	CASSQTGYQPQHF	TGTGCCAGCAGCCAGACAGGGTATCAGCCCCAGCATTTT
TRBV7-9	TRBJ2-7	TRBD2	few	CASSLQTSGRYEQYF	TGTGCCAGCAGCTTACAGACTAGCGGGAGGTACGAGCAGTACTTC
TRBV11-2	TRBJ1-1	.	.	CASSLSGASTEAFF	TGTGCCAGCAGCTTAAGCGGGGCGTCCACTGAAGCTTTCTTT
TRBV30	TRBJ2-1	.	.	CAWIPTVGGHEQFF	TGTGCCTGGATCCCGACCGTGGGCGGGCATGAGCAGTTCTTC
TRBV19	TRBJ2-7	TRBD2	.	CASSLGLAGEQYF	TGTGCCAGTAGTTTGGGACTAGCGGGGGAGCAGTACTTC
TRBV19	TRBJ2-7	TRBD2	.	CASSMGGTSYEQYF	TGTGCCAGTAGTATGGGAGGGACCTCCTACGAGCAGTACTTC
TRBV5-1	TRBJ1-2	.	.	CASSPGAASNYGYTF	TGCGCCAGCAGTCCAGGGGCCGCTTCTAACTATGGCTACACCTTC